The text below deals with one T cell receptor (beta chain). Its recognized antigen is unknown. Per-base qualities were not stored, and no clone one base away is much larger. PBMCs were isolated by Ficoll-Paque density gradient centrifugation. The sequencer listed for this sample is Illumina NovaSeq 6000. cDNA libraries for TCRalpha and TCRbeta were prepared by 5'RACE using constant-segment primers, with sample barcodes and unique molecular identifiers added. RNA was extracted from every sample with Trizol reagent. Libraries were amplified in two PCR steps, with a second sample barcode and Illumina TruSeq adapters added in the second step. Sequencing of libraries was performed on an Illumina NovaSeq with 2 x 150 bp paired-end reads. In the authors' own workflow: With migec v1.2.7, reads were demultiplexed and then collapsed into UMI-guided consensus sequences. Using mixcr v2.1.11, UMI consensuses were aligned to TRA and TRB V and J templates and then assembled into clonotypes. A clonotype was counted as expanded or contracted only if both edgeR and NoisET called the change significant, with noise models trained on biological replicates. For edgeR calls, the thresholds were a false discovery rate-adjusted p below 0.01 and a log2 fold-change of 1. As an exploratory analysis of dynamics, max-normalized trajectories of the 1000 most abundant clonotypes were examined by PCA with hierarchical clustering. Separately sequenced CD4+ and CD8+ repertoires were used to assign the CD4 or CD8 phenotype of responding clones. Clones were called with MiXCR by TCRdb after fastp trimmed the public reads at Q25, and only in-frame beta chains were retained. Rows are combined by CDR3 protein, so each entry shows the most common genes and DNA. TCRdb, not the original authors, processed these V and J calls. The sample table contains just over 200,000 distinct CDR3 sequences; only one count was recorded for over 9% of them. The ten largest clones represent around 3.4% of the sample.

This sample was included in a study of T-cell memory formation after mild COVID-19 (dated by TCRdb to about 2021). For the wider study: Most TCR sequence clusters were specific to one of the two donors. The cohort comprised two young, previously healthy adult volunteers, one female and one male. In two donors, T-cell clones that expanded and contracted after mild COVID-19 were tracked by sequencing TCRalpha and TCRbeta repertoires over time. General conclusions and limits of the study: From day 15 to 85, contracting clones showed balanced CD4/CD8 phenotypes, whereas a second wave of clones that expanded from day 15 to 37 leaned towards CD4+. Contracting CD4+ clones were located mainly in the CM and EM memory subsets, whereas CD8+ clones were found to be enriched in EMRA. The study covered only two mild cases, and larger cohorts including severe cases with pre-infection samples were considered necessary. SARS-CoV-2 specificity of the second-wave clones peaking on day 37 was not confirmed. Some responding clones were detected in pre-infection memory, suggesting pre-existing cross-reactive memory T cells joined the SARS-CoV-2 response.

The germline V gene (reference sequence) yields MNHEY for CDR1 and SMNVEV for CDR2. V and J lose 8 bases and 2 bases, and a span of 22 bases separates them. Including the terminal cysteine and phenylalanine, the CDR3 comprises 16 residues. Of the read, only the CDR3 DNA is kept; its 48 bases are in frame from base 1. The source of this sequence is a young man who had mild COVID-19 (a few samples of this study predate the infection). The sample titles of this study are shuffled in the database, so cell type and time point are left out; the donor was told from shared clones. Specimen: PBMCs or a T cell subset sorted from them (not recorded which). The sequence joins TRBV27 to TRBJ2-7; 5 matching bases give a weak D call of TRBD2. This receptor carries the CDR3 CASRVEAANGAYEQYF. The nucleotide sequence reads TGTGCCAGCCGTGTCGAAGCCGCAAACGGGGCCTACGAGCAGTACTTC.